Below, 16 T cell receptor beta chains from the same sample are listed, as sequenced in a study of blood T cells in healthy people across ages. A second PCR, run for roughly 7 to 11 cycles, used a sample-barcoded 5' primer plus a J-beta primer mix. Via MiXCR, TCRdb re-called the 5' RACE reads, giving one row per CDR3 protein. The sample consists of around 1.5 million distinct CDR3 sequences, roughly 32% of them appearing once. Sequencing was done on a sample of blood. These receptors were collected from a woman aged 25 to 39 in good health.

CDR3 sequence reads: CSLLQGTATEAFF. The CDR3 nucleotides are TGCAGCCTCCTACAGGGGACAGCGACTGAAGCTTTCTTT. The chain recombines TRBV20-1 with TRBJ1-1, with TRBD1 matching over 7 bases. Germline loops: CDR1 DFQATT, CDR2 SNEGSKA (reference sequence). This CDR3 is built from 13 residues.

The chain has TRBV9 and TRBJ2-1, with 10 bases fitting TRBD2. Trimming at V came to 3 bases and at J to 3 bases, leaving 9 bases not matched to a gene. Germline values: CDR1 SGDLS, CDR2 YYNGEE. The CDR3 spans 17 residues. The CDR3 reads CASSDTPASGGYNEQFF. The CDR3 DNA sequence: TGTGCCAGCAGCGACACCCCGGCTAGCGGGGGCTACAATGAGCAGTTCTTC.

This clonotype was seen repeatedly, ten times or more. The V call is TRBV3-1, the J call TRBJ2-7; D gene uncertain. V was trimmed by 5 bases and J by 2 bases, leaving 13 bases between them. Per the germline V gene, CDR1 is LGHDT and CDR2 is YNNKEL (reference sequence). This CDR3 is 14 amino acids long. CDR3 sequence (DNA): TGTGCCAGCAGCATCTCCCTGGGCACCTACGAGCAGTACTTC. Protein sequence: CASSISLGTYEQYF.

This clonotype has more than one count but fewer than ten. V gene TRBV7-2 combines with J gene TRBJ2-1; 9 bases are shared with TRBD2. From germline, CDR1 is SGHTA and CDR2 FQGNSA. There are 17 residues in the CDR3. V gave up 4 bases and J gave up 4 bases; unmatched junction bases: 11. The CDR3 loop is CASSSGGAAGGYNEQFF. Written as DNA, the CDR3 is TGTGCCAGCAGCTCGGGTGGGGCAGCGGGAGGATACAATGAGCAGTTCTTC.

About this clonotype itself: The junction shows a germline mismatch at one end, possibly a read error. This chain uses TRBV15 with TRBJ2-1; TRBD1 agrees at 7 bases. This CDR3 spans 15 amino acids. CDR1 is LNHNV and CDR2 is YYDKDF in the germline V gene (reference sequence). CDR3 protein: CATGSATGTYNEQFF. The DNA for the CDR3 is TGTGCCACCGGCAGTGCGACAGGGACCTACAATGAGCAGTTCTTC.

This clonotype showed up many times. A junction boundary mismatches the germline segment, possibly from a read error. The J gene is TRBJ2-7, the V gene TRBV7-9, with TRBD2 as a possible D gene (7 bases). This CDR3 region has 13 residues. In germline, CDR1 is SEHNR, CDR2 FQNEAQ (reference sequence). The CDR3 is CASSPGGPYEQYF. In DNA, the CDR3 is TGCGCCAGCAGCCCCGGGGGGCCCTACGAGCAGTACTTC.

There are a few counts of this clonotype. The chain couples TRBV4-2 to TRBJ2-2, with 10 positions matching TRBD1. CDR3 size: 21 residues. Germline V gene sequence: CDR1 LGHNA, CDR2 YNFKEQ. The trim removed 4 bases at V and 5 bases at J, leaving 22 bases unmatched. DNA for the CDR3: TGTGCCAGCAGCCCCGATTACAGCCTCGGGACAGGGGAGGTTCGAACCGGGGAGCTGTTTTTT. Protein: CASSPDYSLGTGEVRTGELFF.

The chain recombines TRBV12-3 or TRBV12-4 with TRBJ1-1, with D tentatively TRBD1 (5 bases). V lost 8 bases to trimming and J lost 4 bases, with 17 bases between them. The CDR3 is 14 residues long. In DNA, the CDR3 is TGTGCCAGCTCCGGGACCACGGGGATCACTGAAGCTTTCTTT. It specifies CASSGTTGITEAFF.

CDR3 region: CASSLGATGGEEKLFF. The CDR3 DNA reads TGTGCCAGCAGCTTAGGGGCCACGGGAGGGGAGGAAAAACTGTTTTTT. The chain carries TRBV7-2 and TRBJ1-4; the D gene is possibly TRBD1 (5 bases). Germline assignment: CDR1 SGHTA and CDR2 FQGNSA. The CDR3 runs 16 residues. The ends were cut back, 1 base at V and 8 bases at J, with 17 bases in the middle.

The table lists this clonotype with a count of one. The chain links TRBV20-1 to TRBJ1-1; D remains ambiguous. Germline lookup yields CDR1 DFQATT and CDR2 SNEGSKA (reference sequence). The CDR3 extends over 11 amino acids. Trimming shortened V by 6 bases and J by 5 bases, and 10 bases separated the two germline ends. The CDR3 region is CSALTLTEAFF. As DNA, the CDR3 is TGCAGTGCCCTCACGCTTACTGAAGCTTTCTTT.

This clonotype was observed a handful of times. J is TRBJ2-1 and V is TRBV9; D may correspond to TRBD1 or TRBD2 (8 bases each). From germline, CDR1 is SGDLS and CDR2 YYNGEE. The V and J ends lost 1 base and 0 bases respectively, with 26 bases between them. The CDR3 covers 21 residues. In nucleotides, the CDR3 is TGTGCCAGCAGCGTAACCCAGGGGGCGCCTAGCGGGCCAAGCTCCTACAATGAGCAGTTCTTC. Residues: CASSVTQGAPSGPSSYNEQFF.

The J gene is TRBJ2-1, the V gene TRBV5-1, with unresolved D. The CDR3 totals 14 residues. V was shortened by 1 base and J by 8 bases, with 13 bases between the two germline ends. The germline gives CDR1 SGHRS, CDR2 YFSETQ. The CDR3 is CASSLTLSMHEQFF. The CDR3, as DNA: TGCGCCAGCAGCTTGACATTGAGCATGCATGAGCAGTTCTTC.

Here the CDR3 DNA reads TGTGCCAGCAGCCGACTACCCACAGGGAATGGCTACACCTTC. Amino acid sequence: CASSRLPTGNGYTF. This chain joins TRBV5-5 and TRBJ1-2; the D gene is possibly TRBD1 (6 bases). The CDR3 is 14 residues long. V was trimmed by 4 bases and J by 6 bases, leaving 16 bases between them. Germline loops: CDR1 SGHKS, CDR2 YYEKEE (reference sequence).

This clonotype was counted a few times. This clone may be a read error of a much larger clone one base away. The chain recombines TRBV2 with TRBJ2-2, with a weak D call TRBD1 (6 bases). The CDR3 runs 14 residues. The germline gives CDR1 SNHLY, CDR2 FYNNEI. CDR3 nucleotides: TGTGCCAGCAGCGTACAGGGAATAACCGGGGAGCCGTTTTTT. Translating gives CASSVQGITGEPFF.

This clonotype was seen repeatedly, ten times or more. The chain carries TRBV7-6 and TRBJ2-7; 8 bases agree with TRBD2. This CDR3 has 16 residues. Germline V gene lookup returns CDR1 SGHVS and CDR2 FNYEAQ. The ends lost 1 base at V and 2 bases at J; junction bases unmatched: 7. Here the CDR3 reads CASSLELSGSAYEQYF. DNA of the CDR3: TGTGCCAGCAGCTTAGAACTCAGCGGGAGCGCCTACGAGCAGTACTTC.

V gene TRBV4-1 combines with J gene TRBJ1-4, with D perhaps TRBD1 (5 bases). This CDR3 has 13 residues. V was cut by 2 bases and J by 7 bases, with 8 bases left in between. Germline values: CDR1 MGHRA, CDR2 YSYEKL. CDR3 DNA sequence: TGCGCCAGCAGCCAAATTCAGGGTGAAAAACTGTTTTTT. Translation: CASSQIQGEKLFF.